Listed below are T cell receptor beta chains from one sample, sequenced in a study of blood T cell repertoires in COVID-19. Measured with immunoSEQ multiplex PCR; TCRdb has only the in-frame clones, and not every one. Of about 56,000 clones in the sample, 80% to 90% were seen once. Input material: peripheral blood. The receptor source for this set is a woman of 80 years or more with acute or convalescent COVID-19. Each CDR3 is given with its conserved first and last residue. The D gene is left open where the match is weak. Not all rows give a size; the values are once, few, many and, for expanded clones, a class.

cdr3_aa cdr3_nt v_call d_call clone_size j_call
CSVEIPSTNEKLFF TGCAGCGTTGAAATCCCTTCAACTAATGAAAAACTGTTTTTT TRBV29-1 NA once TRBJ1-4
CASSPTFVRKIYNSPLHF TGTGCCAGCTCACCCACGTTTGTCAGAAAAATTTATAATTCACCCCTCCACTTT TRBV18 NA NA TRBJ1-6
CASSYRRHEDGYTF TGTGCCAGCAGTTACAGACGCCATGAGGATGGCTACACCTTC TRBV6-5 NA NA TRBJ1-2
CASSSTRTAINIQYF TGTGCCAGCAGCTCGACCCGGACAGCAATAAACATTCAGTACTTC TRBV3-1/TRBV3-2 NA NA TRBJ2-4
CAVRAEFDNSPLHF TGTGCCGTCAGGGCAGAATTTGATAATTCACCCCTCCACTTT TRBV6-5 NA few TRBJ1-6
CSVSDTSGNTIYF TGCAGCGTATCGGACACCTCTGGAAACACCATATATTTT TRBV29-1 NA NA TRBJ1-3
CASSQTGKMSYNSPLHF TGCGCCAGCAGCCAGACAGGGAAGATGTCCTATAATTCACCCCTCCACTTT TRBV4-1 TRBD1 NA TRBJ1-6
CAISDGQDISEAFF TGTGCCATCAGTGACGGACAGGACATCTCTGAAGCTTTCTTT TRBV10-3 TRBD1 NA TRBJ1-1
CASSPVGGDEKLFF TGTGCCAGCAGCCCCGTCGGGGGGGATGAAAAACTGTTTTTT TRBV7-3 NA NA TRBJ1-4
CSVVHSTEAFF TGCAGCGTTGTTCATAGCACTGAAGCTTTCTTT TRBV29-1 NA few TRBJ1-1
CASTPFRGLYGYTF TGTGCCAGCACCCCATTCAGGGGGCTTTATGGCTACACCTTC TRBV5-6 TRBD1 NA TRBJ1-2
CASSQQRGYTDTQYF TGCGCCAGCAGCCAACAGCGGGGATACACAGATACGCAGTATTTT TRBV4-1 TRBD2 once TRBJ2-3
CASSLRQGAEKLFF TGCGCCAGCAGCTTGAGACAGGGGGCTGAAAAACTGTTTTTT TRBV5-1 TRBD1 NA TRBJ1-4
CASSLATANTGELFF TGCGCCAGCAGCTTGGCGACAGCGAACACCGGGGAGCTGTTTTTT TRBV5-1 NA NA TRBJ2-2
CASSVAGGYNEQFF TGCGCCAGCAGTGTAGCGGGGGGGTACAATGAGCAGTTCTTC TRBV10-2 TRBD2 NA TRBJ2-1
CASSDTPGTGGVAKRTEAFF TGCGCCAGCAGTGACACCCCTGGAACAGGGGGCGTCGCGAAGCGGACCGAAGCTTTCTTT TRBV10-2 TRBD1 NA TRBJ1-1
CASSLEGGRYGYTF TGTGCCAGCAGCTTGGAAGGGGGCCGCTATGGCTACACCTTC TRBV5-4 TRBD1 NA TRBJ1-2
CASSDSTLAGDTQYF TGTGCCAGCAGTGACTCGACGCTAGCGGGCGATACGCAGTATTTT TRBV6-4 TRBD2 NA TRBJ2-3
CASLQSSGNTIYF TGTGCCAGCTTACAGTCCTCTGGAAACACCATATATTTT TRBV3-1/TRBV3-2 NA once TRBJ1-3
CASSLGDEQFF TGTGCCAGCAGTTTAGGAGATGAGCAGTTCTTC TRBV12-3/TRBV12-4 NA NA TRBJ2-1
CASSFSGTGSHYTF TGTGCCAGCAGTTTCTCCGGGACAGGGTCCCATTACACCTTC TRBV6-5 TRBD1 NA TRBJ1-2
CASSIGLAGGVETQYF TGTGCCAGTAGTATAGGACTAGCGGGGGGTGTAGAGACCCAGTACTTC TRBV19 TRBD2 NA TRBJ2-5
CASLGTAQETQYF TGTGCCAGCCTAGGGACAGCCCAAGAGACCCAGTACTTC TRBV18 TRBD1 once TRBJ2-5
CASSEGTSNEQFF TGTGCCAGCAGTGAGGGGACTAGCAATGAGCAGTTCTTC TRBV2 TRBD2 NA TRBJ2-1
CASSGNSGGTYEQYF TGTGCCAGCAGCGGAAATAGCGGGGGAACCTACGAGCAGTACTTC TRBV7-8 TRBD2 NA TRBJ2-7
CASSPGHNYEQYF TGTGCCAGCAGTCCGGGACATAACTACGAGCAGTACTTC TRBV12-3/TRBV12-4 NA NA TRBJ2-7
CARSRGGTGNPGNTEAFF TGTGCCAGAAGCCGCGGGGGGACAGGGAACCCCGGGAACACTGAAGCTTTCTTT TRBV5-3 TRBD1 NA TRBJ1-1
CASSVGTGNQPQHF TGTGCCAGCAGCGTCGGGACAGGGAATCAGCCCCAGCATTTT TRBV3-1/TRBV3-2 TRBD1 NA TRBJ1-5